A single sample is the source of the 10 T cell receptor beta chains below, sequenced in a study of blood T cell repertoires in COVID-19. Method: immunoSEQ multiplex PCR; TCRdb's copy keeps in-frame clones and lacks some. The table records more than 300,000 clones, approximately 90% of them present only once. Input material: PBMCs or T cells enriched from blood (not recorded which). These receptor sequences come from a man under 40 who had recovered from COVID-19.

J is TRBJ2-3 and V is TRBV27, with a weak D call TRBD2 (7 bases). Germline CDR1 and CDR2: MNHEY and SMNVEV (reference sequence). CDR3 size: 15 residues. V lost 6 bases and J lost 6, with 19 bases in between. The CDR3 DNA is TGTGCCAGCAGGGCACTGAAACCGGGGGGCGATACGCAGTATTTT. Its protein product is CASRALKPGGDTQYF.

The J gene is TRBJ1-5, the V gene TRBV6-1; 8 bases line up with TRBD1. CDR3 length: 14 residues. V dropped 3 bases and J dropped 9; count of bases not matched to a gene: 7. The germline gives CDR1 MNHNS, CDR2 SASEGT. This CDR3 reads CASSESRGPSPQHF. Here the CDR3 DNA reads TGTGCCAGCAGTGAGAGCAGGGGGCCGTCGCCCCAGCATTTT.

This clone was seen just once. CDR3: CASSAGTYEQYF. The CDR3 DNA reads TGTGCCAGCAGTGCAGGGACCTACGAGCAGTACTTC. This chain uses TRBV25-1 with TRBJ2-7, with D perhaps matching TRBD1 (5 bases). Trimming took 4 bases from V and 2 from J, leaving 6 bases between them. In germline, CDR1 is MGHDK, CDR2 SYGVNS. This CDR3 spans 12 amino acids.

This rearrangement joins TRBV6-2 or TRBV6-3 to TRBJ2-7, with a weak D call TRBD2 (5 bases). V dropped 1 base and J dropped 0 bases, with 10 bases sitting between them. This CDR3 spans 15 amino acids. CDR1 MNHEY and CDR2 SVGEGT come from the germline V gene. Written as DNA, the CDR3 is TGTGCCAGCAGTTACTTTCGGGGTCTCTCCTACGAGCAGTACTTC. Protein sequence: CASSYFRGLSYEQYF.

V and J are TRBV5-1 and TRBJ1-4, with D uncertain. In germline, CDR1 is SGHRS, CDR2 YFSETQ. Trimming stripped 0 bases from V and 10 bases from J, with 10 bases between. The CDR3 runs to 13 residues. CDR3 protein: CASSLEQMGKLFF. CDR3 bases: TGCGCCAGCAGCTTGGAACAGATGGGAAAACTGTTTTTT. The full variable domain, in which reference TRBV5-1 and TRBJ1-4 provide the parts outside the CDR3, is KAGVTQTPRYLIKTRGQQVTLSCSPISGHRSVSWYQQTPGQGLQFLFEYFSETQRNKGNFPGRFSGRQFSNSRSEMNVSTLELGDSALYLCASSLEQMGKLFFGSGTQLSVL.

A single count supports this clone. The gene calls are TRBV2 and TRBJ1-6; the match to TRBD1 covers 9 bases. With V trimmed by 4 bases and J by 0 bases, 7 bases remained unmatched. CDR3 length: 18 amino acids. Germline CDR1 is SNHLY and CDR2 is FYNNEI. The CDR3 DNA reads TGTGCCAGCAGTGTCCCGACAGGGGGGAGCTCCTATAATTCACCCCTCCACTTT. Translated, it gives CASSVPTGGSSYNSPLHF. The entire variable domain, with the rest obtained from reference TRBV2 and TRBJ1-6, is as follows: EPEVTQTPSHQVTQMGQEVILRCVPISNHLYFYWYRQILGQKVEFLVSFYNNEISEKSEIFDDQFSVERPDGSNFTLKIRSTKLEDSAMYFCASSVPTGGSSYNSPLHFGNGTRLTVT.

The sample holds many counts of this clone. The chain is built from TRBV18 and TRBJ1-4; D might be TRBD1 (6 bases). The CDR3 totals 18 residues. Deletions cut 4 bases from V and 2 bases from J, with 20 bases between. Germline-derived CDR1 and CDR2 are KGHSH and LQKENI. The CDR3: CASSQYRAGQGTNEKLFF. CDR3 sequence (DNA): TGTGCCAGCTCACAATACCGAGCGGGGCAGGGGACTAATGAAAAACTGTTTTTT.

This clone was counted a single time. This chain uses TRBV4-1 with TRBJ2-3; 7 bases fit TRBD2. The CDR3 is 16 residues long. Losses at the gene ends were 1 base for V and 3 bases for J; bases not matched to a gene: 7. The germline CDR1 and CDR2 sequences are MGHRA and YSYEKL. CDR3 in amino acids: CASSQARGRGTDTQYF. Written as DNA, the CDR3 is TGCGCCAGCAGCCAAGCACGAGGGAGGGGTACAGATACGCAGTATTTT.

The rearrangement links TRBV4-1 to TRBJ1-1; TRBD1 aligns across 8 bases. CDR1 is MGHRA and CDR2 is YSYEKL in the germline V gene. J was trimmed by 3 bases and V by 0 bases; bases with no gene match: 6. This CDR3 contains 16 residues. CDR3 DNA: TGCGCCAGCAGCCAAGATCTGGGGACAGGCTACACTGAAGCTTTCTTT. It specifies CASSQDLGTGYTEAFF.

This chain joins TRBV12-5 and TRBJ1-1, with no clear D. There are 14 residues in the CDR3. Germline CDR1 reads LGHNT; CDR2 reads FRNRAP. V was pared by 3 bases and J by 4 bases, with 12 bases between. The CDR3 loop reads CASGLREEGTEAFF. For the CDR3, the DNA is TGTGCTAGTGGTTTAAGGGAAGAGGGCACTGAAGCTTTCTTT.